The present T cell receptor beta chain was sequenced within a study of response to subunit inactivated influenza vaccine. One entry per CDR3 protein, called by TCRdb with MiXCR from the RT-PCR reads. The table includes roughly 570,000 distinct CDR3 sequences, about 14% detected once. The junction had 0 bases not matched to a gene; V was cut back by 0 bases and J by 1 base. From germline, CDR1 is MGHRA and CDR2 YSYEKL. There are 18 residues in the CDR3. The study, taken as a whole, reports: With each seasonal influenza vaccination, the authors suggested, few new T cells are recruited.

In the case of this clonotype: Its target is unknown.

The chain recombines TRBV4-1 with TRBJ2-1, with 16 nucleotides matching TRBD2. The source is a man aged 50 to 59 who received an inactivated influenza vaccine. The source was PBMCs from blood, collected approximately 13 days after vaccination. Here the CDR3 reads CASSQEGLAGGSYNEQFF. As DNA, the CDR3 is TGCGCCAGCAGCCAAGAGGGACTAGCGGGGGGGTCCTACAATGAGCAGTTCTTC.